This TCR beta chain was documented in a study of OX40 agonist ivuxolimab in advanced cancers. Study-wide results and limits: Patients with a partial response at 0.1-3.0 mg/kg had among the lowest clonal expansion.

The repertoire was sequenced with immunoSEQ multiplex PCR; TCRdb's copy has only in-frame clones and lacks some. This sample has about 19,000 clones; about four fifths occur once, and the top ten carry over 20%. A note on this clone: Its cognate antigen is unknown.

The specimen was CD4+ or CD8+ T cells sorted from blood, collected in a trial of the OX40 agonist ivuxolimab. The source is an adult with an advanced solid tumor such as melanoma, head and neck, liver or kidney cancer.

The CDR3 reads CASSLSGTVINQPQHF. DNA for the CDR3: TGTGCCAGCAGCTTGAGCGGGACAGTAATCAATCAGCCCCAGCATTTT. V usage is TRBV5-6 and J usage is TRBJ1-5; TRBD1 matches at 7 bases. V dropped 1 base and J dropped 3; count of bases not matched to a gene: 7. Germline CDR1 is SGHDT and CDR2 is YYEEEE. The CDR3 spans 16 residues. Using reference TRBV5-6 and TRBJ1-5 for the parts outside the CDR3, the full variable domain is DAGVTQSPTHLIKTRGQQVTLRCSPKSGHDTVSWYQQALGQGPQFIFQYYEEEERQRGNFPDRFSGHQFPNYSSELNVNALLLGDSALYLCASSLSGTVINQPQHFGDGTRLSIL.